Sequencing of this T cell receptor beta chain was carried out in a study of cytomegalovirus exposure and HLA in healthy donors. Study-wide results and limits: An analysis was carried out later, and it reportedly showed fewer N-insertions in an Asian-associated ancestry cluster than the roughly 700-donor mean. Researchers catalogued over 150 TCR beta chains as cytomegalovirus-associated. A likely sequencing artifact accounted for one observed cluster of highly shared sequence variants. As was reported, the HLA-A and HLA-B alleles of most subjects were accurately predicted from TCR beta sequences.

This clone has a handful of counts. Its matching antigen is unknown. The PCR used 60 Vbeta and 13 Jbeta primers. Data came from immunoSEQ multiplex PCR; TCRdb stores just in-frame clones and leaves some out. The sample lists 150,000 to 200,000 clones; 81% were seen once. Material for sequencing was PBMCs. The source is a man in his forties in good health and CMV-seropositive.

The CDR3 region has the DNA TGTGCCAGCAGCTTGTCCAGGGGGCCGAATGGCTACACCTTC. This sequence encodes CASSLSRGPNGYTF. The V call is TRBV5-6, the J call TRBJ1-2; 8 nucleotides align to TRBD1. The CDR3 runs to 14 residues. Germline lookup yields CDR1 SGHDT and CDR2 YYEEEE. The trim removed 1 base at V and 6 bases at J, leaving 5 bases unmatched.